The 28 T cell receptor beta chains below were found in one sample sequenced in a study of CD4 T cells in relation to SARS-CoV-2 and coronaviruses. The data were produced by immunoSEQ multiplex PCR, yet TCRdb's version contains in-frame clones alone and is incomplete. The data show 27,000 or so clones, roughly 73% seen once. These receptors have no identified antigens. Unexposed donor CD4+ T cells date from about 2010-2019, before the COVID-19 pandemic. After about 11 days of culture, CD4+ T cells were isolated. Input material: CD4+ T cells from PBMCs, cultured in vitro. The receptors come from a human donor in good health.

The chain recombines TRBV5-1 with TRBJ2-7, with D perhaps matching TRBD2 (5 bases). V was cut by 0 bases and J by 5 bases, with 12 bases left in between. CDR1 and CDR2 from the germline V gene are SGHRS and YFSETQ. The CDR3 loop spans 14 amino acids. CDR3 sequence (DNA): TGCGCCAGCAGCTTGGATCTTCTAGCAAACGAGCAGTACTTC. Translating it yields CASSLDLLANEQYF. Using reference TRBV5-1 and TRBJ2-7 for the parts outside the CDR3, the full variable domain is KAGVTQTPRYLIKTRGQQVTLSCSPISGHRSVSWYQQTPGQGLQFLFEYFSETQRNKGNFPGRFSGRQFSNSRSEMNVSTLELGDSALYLCASSLDLLANEQYFGPGTRLTVT.

The chain combines TRBV19 with TRBJ2-2; 10 bases agree with TRBD1. The CDR3 length is 15 residues. Per germline, CDR1 LNHDA and CDR2 SQIVND (reference sequence). V lost 7 bases, J lost 3 bases, and 5 bases stayed unmatched. The CDR3 bases are TGTGCCAGTAATCTGGGACAGGGGTACACCGGGGAGCTGTTTTTT. Its translation: CASNLGQGYTGELFF. Drawing the rest from reference TRBV19 and TRBJ2-2, the complete variable domain is DGGITQSPKYLFRKEGQNVTLSCEQNLNHDAMYWYRQDPGQGLRLIYYSQIVNDFQKGDIAEGYSVSREKKESFPLTVTSAQKNPTAFYLCASNLGQGYTGELFFGEGSRLTVL.

V gene TRBV3-1 (or the pseudogene TRBV3-2) combines with J gene TRBJ1-5; D possibly corresponds to TRBD1 (5 bases). V lost 1 base and J 3 bases, leaving 16 bases between the germline ends. CDR3 length equals 17 residues. The germline V gene encodes CDR1 LGHDT and CDR2 YNNKEL (reference sequence). CDR3 residues: CASSQGEGYLNNQPQHF. DNA of the CDR3: TGTGCCAGCAGCCAAGGAGAGGGGTACTTAAACAATCAGCCCCAGCATTTT.

This chain joins TRBV10-3 and TRBJ2-7; tentatively, D is TRBD2 (5 bases). Per the germline V gene, CDR1 is ENHRY and CDR2 is SYGVKD. V lost 3 bases to trimming and J lost 2 bases, with 14 bases between them. The CDR3 has 15 residues. The CDR3 DNA reads TGTGCCATCAGTGATTCTCTAGCTAGCACCTACGAGCAGTACTTC. This sequence encodes CAISDSLASTYEQYF.

This clone has a single count. This rearrangement joins TRBV3-1 (or the pseudogene TRBV3-2) to TRBJ2-3; the match to TRBD2 covers 7 bases. Germline V gene data show CDR1 as LGHDT and CDR2 as YNNKEL (reference sequence). J lost 1 base, V lost 2 bases, and 6 bases had no gene match. CDR3 length equals 16 residues. The chain's CDR3 is CASSQPAGGGTDTQYF. CDR3 DNA: TGTGCCAGCAGCCAACCGGCTGGGGGGGGCACAGATACGCAGTATTTT.

The rearrangement links TRBV9 to TRBJ2-1, with a possible D match to TRBD2 (6 bases). V shed 0 bases and J shed 8 bases, with 18 bases lying between them. Germline assignment: CDR1 SGDLS and CDR2 YYNGEE. The CDR3 has 16 amino acids. The CDR3 bases are TGTGCCAGCAGCGTAGCTGGCTCTCACGGCGGGGATGAGCAGTTCTTC. It specifies CASSVAGSHGGDEQFF.

The chain is built from TRBV7-9 and TRBJ2-1, with 11 bases aligning to TRBD2. The CDR3 totals 15 residues. With 1 base clipped from V and 7 bases from J, the junction kept 3 bases outside the gene matches. Germline V gives CDR1 SEHNR, CDR2 FQNEAQ (reference sequence). CDR3 loop: CASSLGLAGKNEQFF. CDR3 in DNA: TGTGCCAGCAGCTTAGGACTAGCGGGAAAAAATGAGCAGTTCTTC.

This rearrangement joins TRBV7-9 to TRBJ2-1, with TRBD2 identical over 14 bases. V trimming: 4 bases; J trimming: 7 bases; junction bases outside the gene matches: 3. This CDR3 has 15 amino acids. Germline CDR1 reads SEHNR; CDR2 reads FQNEAQ (reference sequence). CDR3 amino acids: CASSSGTSGRNEQFF. The CDR3 coding sequence is TGTGCCAGCAGCTCCGGGACTAGCGGGAGAAATGAGCAGTTCTTC.

The chain links TRBV4-1 to TRBJ2-3, with a possible D match to TRBD2 (6 bases). The CDR3 length is 17 residues. Trimming removed 3 bases from V and 3 bases from J, with 19 bases in between. Germline V gene data show CDR1 as MGHRA and CDR2 as YSYEKL. Here the CDR3 reads CASSHGLLRDRTDTQYF. The CDR3 nucleotides read TGCGCCAGCAGCCACGGGCTCCTGCGGGATCGGACAGATACGCAGTATTTT.

This chain's CDR3 is CASSSIYEQYF. CDR3 nucleotides: TGTGCCAGCAGTTCGATCTACGAGCAGTACTTC. This sequence joins TRBV28 and TRBJ2-7; D unresolved. CDR1 is MDHEN, CDR2 SYDVKM, per germline. The CDR3 has 11 residues. Trimming stripped 4 bases from V and 3 bases from J, with 4 bases between.

V is TRBV5-1 and J is TRBJ1-4, with 8 bases lining up with TRBD1. This CDR3 spans 14 amino acids. V shed 4 bases and J 10 bases; nucleotides not matched to a gene: 9. Looked up from germline, CDR1 is SGHRS and CDR2 is YFSETQ. CDR3 DNA: TGCGCCAGCAGCCAGGACAGGGAAAGGGGAAAACTGTTTTTT. Its protein product is CASSQDRERGKLFF. Based on the CDR3 plus reference TRBV5-1 and TRBJ1-4, the full variable domain is KAGVTQTPRYLIKTRGQQVTLSCSPISGHRSVSWYQQTPGQGLQFLFEYFSETQRNKGNFPGRFSGRQFSNSRSEMNVSTLELGDSALYLCASSQDRERGKLFFGSGTQLSVL.

This chain joins TRBV5-6 and TRBJ2-7; D possibly matches TRBD1 or TRBD2 (5 bases each). Germline V CDR1 and CDR2: SGHDT, YYEEEE. The CDR3 is 16 amino acids. Trimming removed 2 bases at V and 0 bases at J, with 15 bases between. The CDR3 DNA reads as TGTGCCAGCAGCTTCTTTCGGGGCCAGAGCTCCTACGAGCAGTACTTC. It specifies CASSFFRGQSSYEQYF.

The chain recombines TRBV3-1 (or the pseudogene TRBV3-2) with TRBJ2-5, with 8 bases aligning to TRBD1. The CDR3 spans 15 residues. The V and J ends lost 4 bases and 3 bases, in that order; junction bases with no gene match: 7. The germline CDR1 and CDR2 sequences are LGHDT and YNNKEL (reference sequence). Here the CDR3 reads CASSRWDRREETQYF. The DNA of the CDR3 is TGTGCCAGCAGCCGCTGGGACAGGAGGGAAGAGACCCAGTACTTC.

This sequence joins TRBV4-3 and TRBJ2-3, with unresolved D. CDR1 and CDR2 from the germline V gene are LGHNA and YSLEER. The ends were cut back, 3 bases at V and 6 bases at J, with 10 bases in the middle. The CDR3 totals 13 residues. The CDR3 sequence is CASSQNSGDTQYF. For the CDR3, the DNA is TGCGCCAGCAGCCAGAATTCGGGTGATACGCAGTATTTT.

The chain combines TRBV9 with TRBJ2-3; D may match TRBD1 or TRBD2 (5 bases each). The germline CDR1 and CDR2 sequences are SGDLS and YYNGEE. Trimming removed 0 bases at V and 3 bases at J, with 8 bases between. The CDR3 runs to 14 residues. CDR3 DNA: TGTGCCAGCAGCGTAGCGAGGGGTACAGATACGCAGTATTTT. Protein: CASSVARGTDTQYF.

The chain combines TRBV5-1 with TRBJ1-3; D is ambiguous. The germline V gene encodes CDR1 SGHRS and CDR2 YFSETQ. The CDR3 is 15 amino acids. The V end lost 0 bases, the J end lost 0 bases, and 7 bases lay between the germline ends. The CDR3 protein is CASSLDKISGNTIYF. Written as DNA, the CDR3 is TGCGCCAGCAGCTTGGACAAGATCTCTGGAAACACCATATATTTT.

This clone was found a few times. The V gene is TRBV5-6, the J gene TRBJ2-5; D might be TRBD1 (5 bases). Germline V gene sequence: CDR1 SGHDT, CDR2 YYEEEE. The V end lost 2 bases, the J end lost 5 bases, and 10 bases lay between the germline ends. The length of the CDR3 is 13 residues. The CDR3 DNA reads TGTGCCAGCAGCTTTCTAGGGGTTGAGACCCAGTACTTC. Encoded protein: CASSFLGVETQYF.

The rearrangement uses TRBV28 and TRBJ1-1, with no clear D. The CDR3 is made up of 15 amino acids. V lost 2 bases to trimming and J lost 1 base, with 11 bases between them. Per germline, CDR1 MDHEN and CDR2 SYDVKM. The CDR3 DNA is TGTGCCAGCAGTTTACCCCGAACCTCGAACACTGAAGCTTTCTTT. Translated, it gives CASSLPRTSNTEAFF. The variable domain in full, completed from reference TRBV28 and TRBJ1-1, reads DVKVTQSSRYLVKRTGEKVFLECVQDMDHENMFWYRQDPGLGLRLIYFSYDVKMKEKGDIPEGYSVSREKKERFSLILESASTNQTSMYLCASSLPRTSNTEAFFGQGTRLTVV.

CDR3 sequence reads: CASSLDGGESYNEQFF. The CDR3 DNA follows: TGTGCCAGCAGCTTAGACGGGGGGGAGTCCTACAATGAGCAGTTCTTC. The J gene is TRBJ2-1, the V gene TRBV7-9; the match to TRBD2 covers 8 bases. There are 16 residues in the CDR3. The germline gives CDR1 SEHNR, CDR2 FQNEAQ (reference sequence). J gave up 1 base and V 1 base, and 3 bases lay outside the gene matches.

The rearrangement joins TRBV10-2 to TRBJ2-5, with 9 bases that match TRBD2. V dropped 0 bases and J dropped 9; count of bases not matched to a gene: 8. CDR3 length: 15 residues. The germline V gene encodes CDR1 WSHSY and CDR2 SAAADI. In nucleotides, the CDR3 is TGCGCCAGCAGTGAGTCAAGCGGGGGGCCATCGGCCCAGTACTTC. As protein: CASSESSGGPSAQYF.

The chain couples TRBV6-2 or TRBV6-3 to TRBJ1-3; no reliable D call. V was shortened by 4 bases and J by 1 base, with 26 bases between the two germline ends. The germline CDR1 and CDR2 sequences are MNHEY and SVGEGT. This CDR3 contains 20 residues. The CDR3 DNA sequence: TGTGCCAGCAGTTTAAGCCCAGGACGGCGAAGGCGCAATTCTGGAAACACCATATATTTT. Translating gives CASSLSPGRRRRNSGNTIYF.

The V and J genes are TRBV7-8 and TRBJ2-1; 7 positions agree with TRBD2. Looked up from germline, CDR1 is SGHVS and CDR2 is FQNEAQ. V was clipped by 1 base and J by 9 bases; unmatched bases: 9. The CDR3 totals 15 residues. CDR3 protein: CASSLGAGPSGEQFF. The CDR3 DNA follows: TGTGCCAGCAGCTTAGGAGCGGGACCTAGTGGTGAGCAGTTCTTC.

This clone has a handful of counts. The chain links TRBV4-1 to TRBJ2-7; possibly TRBD1 or TRBD2 for D (5 bases each). With 1 base removed from V and 1 base from J, the gap between germline ends came to 8 bases. Germline assignment: CDR1 MGHRA and CDR2 YSYEKL. The CDR3 covers 14 residues. The CDR3, as DNA: TGCGCCAGCAGCCAAGGGGACCGGTCCTACGAGCAGTACTTC. Translating gives CASSQGDRSYEQYF.

The rearrangement joins TRBV19 to TRBJ2-3; D is unclear. The CDR3 runs to 13 residues. Trimming left V 10 bases short and J 2 bases short, with 13 bases between. CDR1 is LNHDA and CDR2 is SQIVND in the germline V gene (reference sequence). The CDR3: CATLSPFTDTQYF. CDR3 in DNA: TGTGCCACCCTGTCCCCTTTCACAGATACGCAGTATTTT.

This clone was seen a single time. V usage is TRBV21-1 and J usage is TRBJ1-2; the tabulated D call, TRBD1, remains unverified against the DNA. TRBV21-1 is recorded as a pseudogene. This CDR3 comprises 19 residues. In DNA, the CDR3 is TGTGCCAGCAGCAAAGTAAGTGGACAGGGGGGCCCGGTGAACTATGGCTACACCTTC. Protein: CASSKVSGQGGPVNYGYTF.

The rearrangement joins TRBV4-3 to TRBJ2-6, with TRBD1 matching 7 bases. The CDR3 is made up of 15 amino acids. The V gene end was trimmed by 4 bases and the J gene end by 2 bases; junction bases not matched to a gene: 2. Germline V gene lookup returns CDR1 LGHNA and CDR2 YSLEER. The DNA for the CDR3 is TGCGCCAGCAGCCCTACAGGGGCTGGGGCCAACGTCCTGACTTTC. Amino acids: CASSPTGAGANVLTF.

V gene TRBV3-1 (or the pseudogene TRBV3-2) combines with J gene TRBJ2-1; TRBD2 matches at 10 bases. V shed 3 bases, J shed 2 bases, and the junction held 4 bases outside the gene matches. Germline-derived CDR1 and CDR2 are LGHDT and YNNKEL (reference sequence). This CDR3 is built from 16 residues. In DNA, the CDR3 is TGTGCCAGCAGCCACTCTAGCGGGAGCGCCTACAATGAGCAGTTCTTC. The encoded protein is CASSHSSGSAYNEQFF.

The chain couples TRBV3-1 (or the pseudogene TRBV3-2) to TRBJ2-1; 9 bases are a match to TRBD1. J was trimmed by 4 bases and V by 0 bases; bases with no gene match: 1. The CDR3 loop spans 15 amino acids. CDR1 is LGHDT, CDR2 YNNKEL, per germline (reference sequence). The CDR3 nucleotides are TGTGCCAGCAGCCAAGAGACAGGGGGGTACAATGAGCAGTTCTTC. This sequence encodes CASSQETGGYNEQFF.